A selection of T cell receptor beta chains follows, all from one sample in a study of cytomegalovirus exposure and HLA in healthy donors. Repertoires were generated with immunoSEQ multiplex PCR, while TCRdb's copy carries only in-frame clones and drops some. Among some 180,000 clones listed, around 75% were seen once. Sequencing was performed on PBMCs. All receptors come from a male donor in good health and CMV-seronegative. The CDR3 runs from the conserved cysteine through the conserved F or W. Fields, in order: J gene, D gene, clone size, V gene, CDR3 protein, CDR3 DNA. A D gene is named only where the DNA matches it firmly. Part of the rows lack a size; the others show once, few, many or a class for expanded clones.

j_call: TRBJ1-5; d_call: .; clone_size: .; v_call: TRBV30; cdr3_aa: CAWTRGLNNQPQHF; cdr3_nt: TGTGCCTGGACCCGGGGGTTGAACAATCAGCCCCAGCATTTT
j_call: TRBJ2-5; d_call: .; clone_size: .; v_call: TRBV28; cdr3_aa: CASSSNQETQYF; cdr3_nt: TGTGCCAGCAGTTCAAACCAAGAGACCCAGTACTTC
j_call: TRBJ2-1; d_call: TRBD2; clone_size: .; v_call: TRBV6-6; cdr3_aa: CASRELAGAYNEQFF; cdr3_nt: TGTGCCAGCAGAGAACTAGCGGGGGCCTACAATGAGCAGTTCTTC
j_call: TRBJ1-5; d_call: TRBD1; clone_size: .; v_call: TRBV19; cdr3_aa: CASSSTPDRGSNQPQHF; cdr3_nt: TGTGCCAGTAGTAGTACCCCGGACAGGGGTAGCAATCAGCCCCAGCATTTT
j_call: TRBJ2-3; d_call: .; clone_size: few; v_call: TRBV7-9; cdr3_aa: CASSFAQDTQYF; cdr3_nt: TGTGCCAGCAGCTTCGCCCAGGATACGCAGTATTTT
j_call: TRBJ1-4; d_call: .; clone_size: few; v_call: TRBV30; cdr3_aa: CARGQTEKLFF; cdr3_nt: TGTGCTAGAGGACAAACTGAAAAACTGTTTTTT
j_call: TRBJ2-7; d_call: .; clone_size: .; v_call: TRBV11-2; cdr3_aa: CASSLVVSGTGEQYF; cdr3_nt: TGTGCCAGCAGCTTAGTGGTTAGCGGGACAGGGGAGCAGTACTTC
j_call: TRBJ2-1; d_call: TRBD2; clone_size: .; v_call: TRBV6-1; cdr3_aa: CASSEPGGGPANEQFF; cdr3_nt: TGTGCCAGCAGTGAACCTGGCGGGGGGCCTGCCAATGAGCAGTTCTTC
j_call: TRBJ2-2; d_call: TRBD1; clone_size: .; v_call: TRBV4-2; cdr3_aa: CASSPPGQGAPGELFF; cdr3_nt: TGTGCCAGCAGCCCCCCGGGACAGGGGGCGCCCGGGGAGCTGTTTTTT
j_call: TRBJ2-1; d_call: TRBD1; clone_size: .; v_call: TRBV9; cdr3_aa: CASSSRQGRYNEQFF; cdr3_nt: TGTGCCAGCAGCTCCAGACAGGGCAGATACAATGAGCAGTTCTTC
j_call: TRBJ1-2; d_call: .; clone_size: .; v_call: TRBV7-9; cdr3_aa: CASGQNYGYTF; cdr3_nt: TGTGCCAGCGGGCAGAACTATGGCTACACCTTC
j_call: TRBJ1-6; d_call: .; clone_size: .; v_call: TRBV30; cdr3_aa: CAWSARGPFNSPLHF; cdr3_nt: TGTGCCTGGAGTGCGCGCGGGCCATTCAATTCACCCCTCCACTTT
j_call: TRBJ1-2; d_call: TRBD1; clone_size: .; v_call: TRBV6-6; cdr3_aa: CASSPGGGYGYTF; cdr3_nt: TGTGCCAGCAGCCCAGGGGGCGGCTATGGCTACACCTTC
j_call: TRBJ1-2; d_call: .; clone_size: .; v_call: TRBV30; cdr3_aa: CAWSVYGQFVYTF; cdr3_nt: TGTGCCTGGAGTGTTTACGGACAGTTTGTCTACACCTTC
j_call: TRBJ2-1; d_call: TRBD2; clone_size: .; v_call: TRBV10-3; cdr3_aa: CAISVGGTTTNNEQFF; cdr3_nt: TGTGCCATCAGTGTGGGGGGGACTACCACGAACAATGAGCAGTTCTTC
j_call: TRBJ1-4; d_call: .; clone_size: .; v_call: TRBV6-5; cdr3_aa: CASSYRGGEEKLFF; cdr3_nt: TGTGCCAGCAGTTACAGGGGGGGCGAGGAAAAACTGTTTTTT
j_call: TRBJ1-2; d_call: .; clone_size: .; v_call: TRBV28; cdr3_aa: CASSPPSLARGYTF; cdr3_nt: TGTGCCAGCAGTCCCCCTTCGTTGGCGAGGGGCTACACCTTC
j_call: TRBJ2-3; d_call: TRBD2; clone_size: few; v_call: TRBV7-2; cdr3_aa: CASSLAHEYRAGVSYTQYF; cdr3_nt: TGTGCCAGCAGCTTAGCCCACGAGTATAGAGCGGGAGTTTCATATACGCAGTATTTT
j_call: TRBJ2-5; d_call: .; clone_size: few; v_call: TRBV5-1; cdr3_aa: CASSLGQKGEETQYF; cdr3_nt: TGCGCCAGCAGCTTGGGTCAGAAGGGGGAAGAGACCCAGTACTTC
j_call: TRBJ1-1; d_call: TRBD1; clone_size: .; v_call: TRBV6-5; cdr3_aa: CASSYDGTGLFTEAFF; cdr3_nt: TGTGCCAGCAGTTACGACGGGACAGGGTTGTTCACTGAAGCTTTCTTT
j_call: TRBJ2-6; d_call: .; clone_size: .; v_call: TRBV19; cdr3_aa: CASSPQNSGANVLTF; cdr3_nt: TGTGCCAGTAGTCCACAGAACTCTGGGGCCAACGTCCTGACTTTC
j_call: TRBJ2-1; d_call: .; clone_size: .; v_call: TRBV4-3; cdr3_aa: CASSQEGVGNEQFF; cdr3_nt: TGCGCCAGCAGCCAAGAGGGCGTAGGAAATGAGCAGTTCTTC
j_call: TRBJ1-5; d_call: .; clone_size: once; v_call: TRBV6-5; cdr3_aa: CATRKGGYQPQHF; cdr3_nt: TGTGCCACCCGGAAGGGGGGGTATCAGCCCCAGCATTTT
j_call: TRBJ1-1; d_call: .; clone_size: few; v_call: TRBV29-1; cdr3_aa: CSVEGQVEGTEAFF; cdr3_nt: TGCAGCGTTGAAGGTCAGGTAGAGGGCACTGAAGCTTTCTTT
j_call: TRBJ1-1; d_call: .; clone_size: .; v_call: TRBV4-1; cdr3_aa: CASSPTGRGGTEAFF; cdr3_nt: TGCGCCAGCAGCCCCACCGGGCGGGGGGGGACTGAAGCTTTCTTT
j_call: TRBJ1-5; d_call: TRBD1; clone_size: few; v_call: TRBV30; cdr3_aa: CAWSVQQGTQPQHF; cdr3_nt: TGTGCCTGGAGTGTTCAACAGGGGACTCAGCCCCAGCATTTT
j_call: TRBJ1-1; d_call: TRBD1; clone_size: .; v_call: TRBV7-9; cdr3_aa: CASSSDREGEAFF; cdr3_nt: TGTGCCAGCAGCTCGGACAGGGAGGGTGAAGCTTTCTTT
j_call: TRBJ2-2; d_call: .; clone_size: .; v_call: TRBV2; cdr3_aa: CASSESLPGELFF; cdr3_nt: TGTGCCAGCAGTGAATCCCTCCCCGGGGAGCTGTTTTTT
j_call: TRBJ1-1; d_call: .; clone_size: .; v_call: TRBV15; cdr3_aa: CATSRDPLSEAFF; cdr3_nt: TGTGCCACCAGCAGAGATCCCCTGAGCGAAGCTTTCTTT
j_call: TRBJ2-7; d_call: TRBD2; clone_size: once; v_call: TRBV9; cdr3_aa: CASSTTSGGLYEQYF; cdr3_nt: TGTGCCAGCAGCACGACTAGCGGGGGCCTTTACGAGCAGTACTTC